Shown below are 23 T cell receptor beta chains from a single sample sequenced in a study of T cell responses to AZD1222 COVID-19 vaccine. Assay used: immunoSEQ multiplex PCR; TCRdb lists only in-frame clones, some missing. The data hold 100,000 to 120,000 clones, with roughly 90% observed a single time. This material consisted of peripheral blood, taken on day 0 of AZD1222 vaccination. These receptors originate from an adult in good health.

The chain uses TRBV27 and TRBJ1-4; TRBD1 agrees at 8 bases. Germline V lookup: CDR1 MNHEY, CDR2 SMNVEV (reference sequence). J was trimmed by 0 bases and V by 6 bases; bases with no gene match: 6. This CDR3 is 16 amino acids long. The CDR3 spells CASRRQGTATNEKLFF. The CDR3 coding sequence is TGTGCCAGCAGAAGACAGGGGACTGCAACTAATGAAAAACTGTTTTTT.

The chain recombines TRBV7-2 with TRBJ1-5, with 7 bases identical to TRBD1. CDR1 SGHTA and CDR2 FQGNSA come from the germline V gene. This CDR3 is built from 15 residues. V lost 4 bases to trimming and J lost 3 bases; unmatched junction nucleotides: 6. The CDR3 is CASSYRTGSNQPQHF. For the CDR3, the DNA is TGTGCCAGCAGCTATCGGACAGGATCCAATCAGCCCCAGCATTTT.

The CDR3 loop is CASSPTAGNQPQHF. CDR3 DNA: TGTGCCAGCAGCCCCACGGCGGGGAATCAGCCCCAGCATTTT. The chain recombines TRBV7-9 with TRBJ1-5; D remains ambiguous. Trimming took off 5 bases at V and 4 bases at J, with 12 bases between the two ends. The CDR3 runs 14 residues. CDR1 is SEHNR, CDR2 FQNEAQ, per germline (reference sequence).

This CDR3 is CASSLDRRSEQYF. The DNA of the CDR3 is TGTGCCAGCAGCCTAGATCGTCGATCCGAGCAGTACTTC. J is TRBJ2-7 and V is TRBV3-1 (or the pseudogene TRBV3-2), with unresolved D. In germline, CDR1 is LGHDT, CDR2 YNNKEL (reference sequence). CDR3 length equals 13 residues. The V end lost 4 bases, the J end lost 6 bases, and 13 bases lay between the germline ends.

The V and J genes are TRBV25-1 and TRBJ1-5; D not resolved. Germline loops: CDR1 MGHDK, CDR2 SYGVNS. V was pared by 4 bases and J by 2 bases, with 9 bases between. The CDR3 sequence is 14 residues long. The CDR3 loop reads CASSAANGNQPQHF. The DNA for the CDR3 is TGTGCCAGCAGTGCGGCCAACGGCAATCAGCCCCAGCATTTT.

The chain recombines TRBV3-1 (or the pseudogene TRBV3-2) with TRBJ2-1, with D unresolved. V was cut by 0 bases and J by 6 bases, with 9 bases left in between. Germline CDR1 is LGHDT and CDR2 is YNNKEL (reference sequence). The CDR3 sequence is 14 residues long. CDR3 protein: CASSQDLQINEQFF. DNA of the CDR3: TGTGCCAGCAGCCAAGATCTCCAAATCAATGAGCAGTTCTTC.

J is TRBJ1-6 and V is TRBV27, with D unresolved. CDR3 length: 14 amino acids. Germline V gene data show CDR1 as MNHEY and CDR2 as SMNVEV (reference sequence). V was cut by 6 bases and J by 0 bases, with 6 bases left in between. This CDR3 is CASSLNSYNSPLHF. In DNA form, the CDR3 reads TGTGCCAGCAGCCTAAACTCCTATAATTCACCCCTCCACTTT.

V gene TRBV27 combines with J gene TRBJ1-3; 7 nucleotides agree with TRBD1. The germline V gene has CDR1 MNHEY and CDR2 SMNVEV (reference sequence). The CDR3 length is 15 residues. The V and J ends lost 5 bases and 1 base, in that order; junction bases with no gene match: 5. CDR3 DNA: TGTGCCAGCAGTCAAGACAGGGTGTCTGGAAACACCATATATTTT. Amino acid sequence: CASSQDRVSGNTIYF.

The genes are TRBV6-6 and TRBJ2-2, with a weak D call TRBD1 (5 bases). The CDR3 has 14 amino acids. Trimming took 8 bases from V and 3 from J, leaving 13 bases between them. Germline-derived CDR1 and CDR2 are MNHNY and SVGAGI (reference sequence). CDR3 bases: TGTGCCAGCTTCAAGGGGCTCGACACCGGGGAGCTGTTTTTT. Protein: CASFKGLDTGELFF.

This chain joins TRBV29-1 and TRBJ2-7; 11 positions match TRBD1. Germline CDR1 reads SQVTM; CDR2 reads ANQGSEA. This CDR3 is built from 15 residues. The V segment lost 3 bases and the J segment 3 bases; nucleotides outside the gene matches: 7. The chain's CDR3 is CSVDAKGTGGYEQYF. The CDR3 nucleotides read TGCAGCGTTGACGCGAAAGGGACAGGGGGCTACGAGCAGTACTTC.

This chain's CDR3 is CASSLVVTSGRDTQYF. CDR3 DNA sequence: TGTGCCAGCAGCTTAGTGGTGACTAGCGGGAGGGATACGCAGTATTTT. The chain carries TRBV7-6 and TRBJ2-3; 13 nucleotides match TRBD2. The germline V gene encodes CDR1 SGHVS and CDR2 FNYEAQ. V lost 1 base, J lost 6 bases, and 4 bases stayed unmatched. The CDR3 is 16 residues long. The entire variable domain, with the rest obtained from reference TRBV7-6 and TRBJ2-3, is as follows: GAGVSQSPRYKVTKRGQDVALRCDPISGHVSLYWYRQALGQGPEFLTYFNYEAQQDKSGLPNDRFSAERPEGSISTLTIQRTEQRDSAMYRCASSLVVTSGRDTQYFGPGTRLTVL.

V gene TRBV20-1 combines with J gene TRBJ2-7, with D unclear. CDR3 length: 10 amino acids. The V end lost 4 bases, the J end lost 5 bases, and 6 bases lay between the germline ends. Looked up from germline, CDR1 is DFQATT and CDR2 is SNEGSKA (reference sequence). CDR3: CSAILHEQYF. DNA of the CDR3: TGCAGTGCTATACTGCACGAGCAGTACTTC.

CDR3 nucleotide sequence: TGTGCCACCGGGACAGGGGGCACTGAAGCTTTCTTT. This sequence encodes CATGTGGTEAFF. The chain has TRBV24-1 and TRBJ1-1; 11 bases line up with TRBD1. The trim removed 9 bases at V and 4 bases at J, leaving 0 bases unmatched. CDR3 length: 12 residues. The germline gives CDR1 KGHDR, CDR2 SFDVKD.

Concerning this clone itself: At one end the junction does not follow the germline gene, possibly because of a read error. The chain links TRBV19 to TRBJ1-5, with a tentative D call TRBD1 (5 bases). In germline, CDR1 is LNHDA, CDR2 SQIVND (reference sequence). The CDR3 is made up of 14 amino acids. DNA for the CDR3: TGTGTCAGTAGTTTGACAGTCAGCAATCAGCCCCAGCATTTT. This gives the protein CVSSLTVSNQPQHF. Filled out from reference TRBV19 and TRBJ1-5, the complete variable domain reads DGGITQSPKYLFRKEGQNVTLSCEQNLNHDAMYWYRQDPGQGLRLIYYSQIVNDFQKGDIAEGYSVSREKKESFPLTVTSAQKNPTAFYLCVSSLTVSNQPQHFGDGTRLSIL.

The rearrangement links TRBV18 to TRBJ2-1; TRBD2 is a possible D gene (6 bases). Trimming left V 1 base short and J 0 bases short, with 7 bases between. The CDR3 length is 15 residues. Germline-derived CDR1 and CDR2 are KGHSH and LQKENI. CDR3 sequence reads: CASSPLGSSYNEQFF. CDR3 DNA: TGTGCCAGCTCACCACTCGGGAGCTCCTACAATGAGCAGTTCTTC. The full variable domain, with the rest looked up from reference TRBV18 and TRBJ2-1, is NAGVMQNPRHLVRRRGQEARLRCSPMKGHSHVYWYRQLPEEGLKFMVYLQKENIIDESGMPKERFSAEFPKEGPSILRIQQVVRGDSAAYFCASSPLGSSYNEQFFGPGTRLTVL.

The chain joins TRBV7-9 to TRBJ1-1; D unresolved. Germline V gene data show CDR1 as SEHNR and CDR2 as FQNEAQ (reference sequence). The CDR3 covers 13 residues. Between the trimmed V and J ends, which lost 4 bases and 9 bases, there was a span of 15 bases. The CDR3 DNA follows: TGTGCCAGCAGCTCTGCGGCAGTTGATAAAGCTTTCTTT. Its translation: CASSSAAVDKAFF.

This chain joins TRBV5-1 and TRBJ1-1; D perhaps matches TRBD1 (5 bases). V lost 4 bases and J lost 4, with 20 bases in between. Germline values: CDR1 SGHRS, CDR2 YFSETQ. The CDR3 extends over 16 amino acids. In DNA form, the CDR3 reads TGCGCCAGCAGCGAACTCTCGGGGGGAGGATCCACTGAAGCTTTCTTT. Its translation: CASSELSGGGSTEAFF.

This chain connects TRBV11-1 to TRBJ1-6; D remains ambiguous. The CDR3 totals 15 residues. Germline CDR1 is SGHAT and CDR2 is FQDESV (reference sequence). V was clipped by 3 bases and J by 6 bases, with 12 bases between them. CDR3 protein: CASSLNGPLNSPLHF. The CDR3 nucleotides are TGTGCCAGCAGCTTGAACGGACCACTTAATTCACCCCTCCACTTT.

V is TRBV5-4 and J is TRBJ2-2, with TRBD1 matching over 10 bases. J lost 6 bases, V lost 3 bases, and 5 bases had no gene match. Germline CDR1 SGHNT, CDR2 YYREEE (reference sequence). CDR3 length: 15 amino acids. Here the CDR3 DNA reads TGTGCCAGCAGCTCCCGGGACAGGGGCTCCGGGGAGCTGTTTTTT. As protein: CASSSRDRGSGELFF.

V usage is TRBV19 and J usage is TRBJ2-7; 9 bases map to TRBD2. The length of the CDR3 is 17 residues. Germline lookup yields CDR1 LNHDA and CDR2 SQIVND (reference sequence). The junction had 13 bases not matched to a gene; V was cut back by 7 bases and J by 0 bases. In DNA, the CDR3 is TGTGCCAGTACTAATGAAGCGGGAGGACCTAGCTCCTACGAGCAGTACTTC. This translates into CASTNEAGGPSSYEQYF.

The chain couples TRBV6-5 to TRBJ1-1, with D uncertain. The CDR3 spans 13 residues. Germline V gene data show CDR1 as MNHEY and CDR2 as SVGAGI. V was pared by 8 bases and J by 5 bases, with 15 bases between. DNA of the CDR3: TGTGCCAGCCGGGATATAGCGAGGACTGAAGCTTTCTTT. Amino acids: CASRDIARTEAFF.

The sample holds one count of this clone. CDR3 residues: CATRGTADTQYF. CDR3 nucleotide sequence: TGTGCCACCAGGGGAACAGCAGATACGCAGTATTTT. The chain recombines TRBV15 with TRBJ2-3; no firm D call. Between the trimmed V and J ends, which lost 6 bases and 4 bases, there was a span of 8 bases. The CDR3 runs 12 residues. CDR1 and CDR2 from the germline V gene are LNHNV and YYDKDF (reference sequence).

This chain joins TRBV15 and TRBJ1-1; no clear D. V was shortened by 9 bases and J by 1 base, with 18 bases between the two germline ends. The CDR3 is 15 residues long. Germline CDR1 LNHNV, CDR2 YYDKDF (reference sequence). The CDR3 region has the DNA TGTGCCACTAGTCCACCCGGTTGGCGGAACACTGAAGCTTTCTTT. Translation: CATSPPGWRNTEAFF. The full variable domain, its missing parts supplied by reference TRBV15 and TRBJ1-1, is DAMVIQNPRYQVTQFGKPVTLSCSQTLNHNVMYWYQQKSSQAPKLLFHYYDKDFNNEADTPDNFQSRRPNTSFCFLDIRSPGLGDTAMYLCATSPPGWRNTEAFFGQGTRLTVV.